Detailed here is one TCR beta chain. Participant age was roughly 18 to 90 years, and participants resided in roughly 25 US areas. This record belongs to a study of blood T cell repertoires in COVID-19. On the study more broadly: COVID-19 samples, acute and convalescent, were from the United States, Italy and Spain.

The table came from immunoSEQ multiplex PCR; TCRdb's copy has only in-frame clones and leaves some out. The sample comprises 450,000 or so clones, 80% to 95% of which are singletons, and 0.55% to 0.75% rests with the top ten. Sequenced material: PBMCs or T cells enriched from blood (not recorded which). This TCR was sampled from a man aged 18-30 years who had recovered from COVID-19.

The CDR3 is CASSLVGSRGTPTFEAFF. CDR3 DNA sequence: TGTGCCAGCAGCTTAGTCGGTTCGCGGGGGACCCCTACGTTTGAAGCTTTCTTT. The chain carries TRBV7-9 and TRBJ1-1; TRBD1 is a possible D gene (5 bases). The CDR3 consists of 18 residues. The germline V gene encodes CDR1 SEHNR and CDR2 FQNEAQ (reference sequence). V shed 1 base and J shed 7 bases, with 25 bases lying between them.